One sample yielded the 4 T cell receptor delta chains listed below, sequenced in a study of delta chains in infants with herpesvirus infections. Reverse transcription of PBMC RNA used primers specific for the gamma and delta chains. TCRdb re-called the RT-PCR reads using CATT. The sample gives fewer than 2,000 delta-chain clones, roughly 27% of which show up once; 11% is in the top ten. The sequences come from peripheral blood, collected at time point 3 of longitudinal follow-up. These receptors originate from a human donor who was a Ugandan infant, either HIV-exposed or HIV-unexposed (not recorded which).

The V gene is TRDV2, the J gene TRDJ3; TRDD3 matches at 10 bases. The germline V gene encodes CDR1 GEAIGNYY and CDR2 EKD. The CDR3 totals 19 residues. The V and J ends lost 1 base and 5 bases, in that order; junction bases with no gene match: 10. The CDR3 region has the DNA TGTGCCTGTGACACGGGCGTCTGGGGGATAACCGGGGACACCCGACAGATGTTTTTC. Amino acids: CACDTGVWGITGDTRQMFF.

This clone was found a few times. This chain joins TRDV1 and TRDJ1, with D tentatively TRDD3 (6 bases). V was shortened by 1 base and J by 2 bases, with 35 bases between the two germline ends. The CDR3 length is 23 residues. Germline assignment: CDR1 TSWWSYY and CDR2 QGS. The DNA of the CDR3 is TGTGCTCTTGGGGAACGTCCTCACGTGCTGGGCTCCCGGAGGGGGGGAGCTACCGATAAACTCATCTTT. This gives the protein CALGERPHVLGSRRGGATDKLIF.

By sample share, this clone is large. Other DNA sequences within the sample encode an identical CDR3. The rearrangement uses TRDV3 and TRDJ3; D assignment may be TRDD2 or TRDD3 (5 bases each). The V end lost 2 bases, the J end lost 0 bases, and 23 bases lay between the germline ends. Germline CDR1 reads TVYSNPD; CDR2 reads GDNSRS (reference sequence). CDR3 length: 20 residues. The CDR3 coding sequence is TGTGCCTTTCCTACCGGAGGCGGGGGGCCCAGCTCCTGGGACACCCGACAGATGTTTTTC. Translated, it gives CAFPTGGGGPSSWDTRQMFF.

This clone is large. This chain connects TRDV2 to TRDJ1, with a weak D call TRDD3 (5 bases). The CDR3 sequence is 18 residues long. Trimming stripped 0 bases from V and 0 bases from J, with 19 bases between. The germline V gene encodes CDR1 GEAIGNYY and CDR2 EKD. CDR3 residues: CACDTTVIRGLYTDKLIF. The DNA of the CDR3 is TGTGCCTGTGACACCACTGTCATCCGGGGACTCTACACCGATAAACTCATCTTT.